The present T cell receptor beta chain was sequenced within a study of CD8 T cells in ankylosing spondylitis (dated by TCRdb to 2016 to 2017). In terms of the full investigation: The study profiled T cell receptor beta repertoires in healthy donors and ankylosing spondylitis patients to find disease-linked TCR variants. In total, the full study cohort was made up of nearly 110 healthy donors and about two dozen ankylosing spondylitis patients. Peripheral blood was sampled, and synovial fluid was additionally collected from ankylosing spondylitis patients.

These reads were obtained on an Illumina HiSeq 2500. Quantitative 5'-RACE with molecular barcodes was used to prepare TCR beta libraries. The published analysis was carried out like this. To identify disease-linked TCR variants, a new computational method was used, one built on a probabilistic model of VDJ rearrangement. Using fastp trimming at Q25 and MiXCR clonotype assembly, TCRdb reanalyzed the public sequencing data and kept in-frame beta chains. CDR3 protein duplicates are merged, each entry listing the most common genes and DNA. These V and J calls are TCRdb output, not the study's own analysis. This sample comprises 250,000 to 350,000 distinct CDR3 sequences, about a fifth of them detected only once. Roughly 3.4% of the sample lies in the top ten. Study-wide conclusions, independent of this receptor: According to the report, matched synovial fluid samples from ankylosing spondylitis patients were significantly enriched for the disease-linked clones. Some motif variants had previously been reported in the synovial fluid and blood of reactive arthritis patients, which suggests shared mechanisms of disease initiation. Blood from ankylosing spondylitis patients appeared to be characterized by a TCR beta motif composed of several highly homologous amino acid variants. In peripheral blood, the disease-linked clones were found at relatively low frequencies and had a CD8+ phenotype.

V sheds 4 bases and J sheds 6 bases, leaving 7 bases between their ends. Taken from the germline V gene (reference sequence), the CDR1 and CDR2 loops are WNHNN and SYGVQD. The CDR3 has 12 amino acids, counting the end cysteine and phenylalanine. Only the CDR3 portion is preserved as DNA: 36 bases, with reading frame beginning at the first base. Regarding this clonotype: No antigen is known for it. Per-base qualities were not stored, and no clone one base away is much larger.

The rearranged chain carries TRBV10-1 and TRBJ2-1; confidence is insufficient to name the D gene. The specimen sequenced was blood, either unsorted or a sorted T cell fraction (not recorded which). This receptor was obtained from a female donor with ankylosing spondylitis or in good health (not recorded which). The CDR3 is CASSGVSNEQFF. The nucleotides are TGCGCCAGCAGTGGAGTTTCCAATGAGCAGTTCTTC.